The 29 T cell receptor beta chains below were found in one sample sequenced in a study of blood T cell repertoires in COVID-19. Repertoires were generated with immunoSEQ multiplex PCR, while TCRdb's copy carries only in-frame clones and drops some. The sample consists of some 96,000 clones, roughly 90% of them appearing once. Sequencing used peripheral blood. The receptors come from a man aged 25 to 45 in a cohort sampled during active COVID-19.

V usage is TRBV28 and J usage is TRBJ2-1; 9 bases match TRBD1. From germline, CDR1 is MDHEN and CDR2 SYDVKM. The V segment lost 4 bases and the J segment 7 bases; nucleotides outside the gene matches: 8. The CDR3 runs 15 residues. The CDR3 DNA reads TGTGCCAGCAGTTCAAGACAGGGGGGACGTAATGAGCAGTTCTTC. Protein sequence: CASSSRQGGRNEQFF.

The chain uses TRBV28 and TRBJ2-7; D is possibly TRBD1 (6 bases). Germline CDR1 reads MDHEN; CDR2 reads SYDVKM. V lost 7 bases, J lost 3 bases, and 16 bases lay in between. There are 14 residues in the CDR3. The DNA for the CDR3 is TGTGCCAGCACACTCTCACAGGGTTTCTACGAGCAGTACTTC. Its translation is CASTLSQGFYEQYF. Supplemented by reference TRBV28 and TRBJ2-7, the full variable domain reads DVKVTQSSRYLVKRTGEKVFLECVQDMDHENMFWYRQDPGLGLRLIYFSYDVKMKEKGDIPEGYSVSREKKERFSLILESASTNQTSMYLCASTLSQGFYEQYFGPGTRLTVT.

V and J are TRBV30 and TRBJ1-2, with D hard to call. Germline V gene sequence: CDR1 GTSNPN, CDR2 SVGIG (reference sequence). Deletions cut 0 bases from V and 3 bases from J, with 11 bases between. CDR3 length equals 14 residues. DNA for the CDR3: TGTGCCTGGAGTGTAGTTAACAGTGACTATGGCTACACCTTC. Protein product: CAWSVVNSDYGYTF.

This clone has just a few counts. V gene TRBV19 combines with J gene TRBJ1-6, with 7 bases matching TRBD1. The CDR3 is 17 residues long. Germline CDR1 and CDR2: LNHDA and SQIVND (reference sequence). The junction had 14 bases not matched to a gene; V was cut back by 7 bases and J by 5 bases. The CDR3 coding sequence is TGTGCCAGTAAAGGTGGGACAGATCCCTTGGATAATTCACCCCTCCACTTT. Its protein product is CASKGGTDPLDNSPLHF.

This chain connects TRBV25-1 to TRBJ2-3, with 12 bases that match TRBD2. Trimming at V came to 2 bases and at J to 2 bases, leaving 8 bases not matched to a gene. From germline, CDR1 is MGHDK and CDR2 SYGVNS. The CDR3 has 18 residues. The CDR3 sequence: CASSEELAGGPSTDTQYF. The CDR3 DNA is TGTGCCAGCAGTGAAGAACTAGCGGGGGGACCATCCACAGATACGCAGTATTTT.

The V and J genes are TRBV6-1 and TRBJ2-1, with TRBD2 identical over 8 bases. Germline V gene sequence: CDR1 MNHNS, CDR2 SASEGT. The ends lost 1 base at V and 3 bases at J; junction bases unmatched: 8. This CDR3 has 17 amino acids. The DNA of the CDR3 is TGTGCCAGCAGTGAAGGATTTAGCGGGGTCGGCTACAATGAGCAGTTCTTC. This gives the protein CASSEGFSGVGYNEQFF.

This chain joins TRBV9 and TRBJ2-6; D may be TRBD1 (5 bases). The length of the CDR3 is 14 residues. Trimming left V 7 bases short and J 1 base short, with 9 bases between. Germline-derived CDR1 and CDR2 are SGDLS and YYNGEE. The CDR3 DNA follows: TGTGCCAGCGGCGCAGGGTCTGGGGCCAACGTCCTGACTTTC. Its translation: CASGAGSGANVLTF.

The chain recombines TRBV5-1 with TRBJ2-2; 8 bases fit TRBD2. With 0 bases clipped from V and 8 bases from J, the junction kept 6 bases outside the gene matches. The CDR3 contains 15 residues. Germline CDR1 and CDR2: SGHRS and YFSETQ. CDR3 sequence (DNA): TGCGCCAGCAGCTTGGCGGCTAGCGGGTTTGGGGAGCTGTTTTTT. Translation gives CASSLAASGFGELFF.

The chain employs TRBV5-4 and TRBJ2-3, with 7 nucleotides matching TRBD1. Germline V CDR1 and CDR2: SGHNT, YYREEE (reference sequence). V lost 4 bases and J lost 1; bases outside the gene matches: 9. CDR3 length: 16 amino acids. The DNA of the CDR3 is TGTGCCAGCAGCCCGCGACAGGGTGGGGGCACAGATACGCAGTATTTT. Protein sequence: CASSPRQGGGTDTQYF.

The chain employs TRBV18 and TRBJ1-2; 7 nucleotides line up with TRBD1. The length of the CDR3 is 14 residues. V was clipped by 5 bases and J by 3 bases; unmatched bases: 6. The germline V gene encodes CDR1 KGHSH and CDR2 LQKENI. Written as DNA, the CDR3 is TGTGCCAGCTCATCCAGACAGGGAGACTATGGCTACACCTTC. Protein product: CASSSRQGDYGYTF.

The chain recombines TRBV9 with TRBJ1-1, with D perhaps matching TRBD1 (5 bases). The germline V gene encodes CDR1 SGDLS and CDR2 YYNGEE. This CDR3 is built from 15 residues. V lost 7 bases to trimming and J lost 4 bases, with 20 bases between them. In DNA, the CDR3 is TGTGCCAGCTCGGGAGACGGGGCGCGCGGCACTGAAGCTTTCTTT. Translating gives CASSGDGARGTEAFF.

The rearrangement links TRBV27 to TRBJ1-1, with 8 bases aligning to TRBD1. The CDR3 sequence is 17 residues long. Germline V gives CDR1 MNHEY, CDR2 SMNVEV (reference sequence). Trimming at V came to 3 bases and at J to 4 bases, leaving 13 bases not matched to a gene. This CDR3 reads CASSFYRETGATTEAFF. For the CDR3, the DNA is TGTGCCAGCAGTTTCTATAGGGAGACAGGGGCGACCACTGAAGCTTTCTTT.

The chain has TRBV5-1 and TRBJ2-5; tentative D call: TRBD1 (6 bases). The CDR3 spans 14 residues. V lost 2 bases and J lost 4, with 12 bases in between. Germline CDR1 is SGHRS and CDR2 is YFSETQ. The CDR3 region has the DNA TGCGCCAGCAGCTTACAGGGTGTTGGAGAGACCCAGTACTTC. Translated: CASSLQGVGETQYF.

This chain connects TRBV12-3 or TRBV12-4 to TRBJ1-1; D is uncertain. This CDR3 has 12 residues. The V end was cut by 5 bases, the J end by 5 bases, with 9 bases between. The CDR3 bases are TGTGCCAGCAGTCGAGGGTATACTGAAGCTTTCTTT. As protein: CASSRGYTEAFF.

The rearrangement links TRBV6-5 to TRBJ1-1, with 8 bases identical to TRBD1. This CDR3 comprises 15 residues. Germline V gives CDR1 MNHEY, CDR2 SVGAGI. Trimming cost V 2 bases and J 6 bases; bases outside gene matches: 8. CDR3 amino acids: CASSYGGRGPPEAFF. The CDR3 DNA reads as TGTGCCAGCAGTTACGGGGGCAGGGGGCCCCCTGAAGCTTTCTTT.

The genes are TRBV9 and TRBJ2-2, with D possibly TRBD1 on 5 matching bases. The CDR3 is made up of 16 amino acids. V was pared by 4 bases and J by 5 bases, with 18 bases between. Germline V lookup: CDR1 SGDLS, CDR2 YYNGEE. The CDR3 DNA reads TGTGCCAGCAGCTTCGTGGCAGGGATAGGTACCGGGGAGCTGTTTTTT. It codes for CASSFVAGIGTGELFF.

The chain recombines TRBV28 with TRBJ1-2; D may be TRBD1 (6 bases). Trimming left V 7 bases short and J 0 bases short, with 12 bases between. In germline, CDR1 is MDHEN, CDR2 SYDVKM. The CDR3 is 14 residues long. Here the CDR3 reads CASKRQATNYGYTF. The CDR3 bases are TGTGCCAGCAAACGACAGGCCACTAACTATGGCTACACCTTC.

V gene TRBV19 combines with J gene TRBJ1-2; D is perhaps TRBD1 (5 bases). V was cut by 10 bases and J by 4 bases, with 16 bases left in between. The CDR3 length is 13 residues. Germline lookup yields CDR1 LNHDA and CDR2 SQIVND (reference sequence). CDR3 residues: CATLRYGGYGYTF. The CDR3 coding sequence is TGTGCCACCCTGCGGTACGGGGGCTATGGCTACACCTTC.

The V and J genes are TRBV3-1 (or the pseudogene TRBV3-2) and TRBJ1-1; 9 nucleotides agree with TRBD1. In germline, CDR1 is LGHDT, CDR2 YNNKEL (reference sequence). The CDR3 extends over 13 amino acids. V shed 3 bases and J 8 bases; nucleotides not matched to a gene: 4. CDR3 DNA sequence: TGTGCCAGCAGCCATCCGACAGGGGGGGAAGCTTTCTTT. This sequence encodes CASSHPTGGEAFF.

The chain uses TRBV12-3 or TRBV12-4 and TRBJ1-1; tentative D call: TRBD1 (5 bases). This CDR3 has 13 amino acids. The V and J ends lost 5 bases and 2 bases respectively, with 9 bases between them. The CDR3 nucleotides read TGTGCCAGCAGTACGGACACAAACACTGAAGCTTTCTTT. This translates into CASSTDTNTEAFF.

The rearrangement links TRBV19 to TRBJ2-1, with a tentative D call TRBD2 (7 bases). Germline loops: CDR1 LNHDA, CDR2 SQIVND (reference sequence). The CDR3 consists of 14 residues. V was pared by 2 bases and J by 8 bases, with 13 bases between. Here the CDR3 reads CASSIRGGADEQFF. Here the CDR3 DNA reads TGTGCCAGTAGTATAAGAGGGGGGGCCGATGAGCAGTTCTTC.

The chain recombines TRBV2 with TRBJ2-5; 7 bases fit TRBD1. Germline values: CDR1 SNHLY, CDR2 FYNNEI. Unmatched junction bases numbered 1, after V lost 4 bases and J lost 2 bases. The CDR3 covers 13 residues. CDR3 nucleotide sequence: TGTGCCAGCAGTGGGGACAGACAAGAGACCCAGTACTTC. Its protein product is CASSGDRQETQYF.

CDR3 coding DNA: TGTGCCAGCAAATCCCAGGGGGGGACAGGGGCCCACTATGGCTACACCTTC. Translation: CASKSQGGTGAHYGYTF. The chain carries TRBV27 and TRBJ1-2; TRBD1 matches at 10 bases. V dropped 7 bases and J dropped 3; count of bases not matched to a gene: 14. This CDR3 region has 17 residues. Looked up from germline, CDR1 is MNHEY and CDR2 is SMNVEV (reference sequence).

The CDR3 coding sequence is TGTGCCAGCAGTCCGGCGGGGGCGGGGAATGAGCAGTTCTTC. Its protein is CASSPAGAGNEQFF. J is TRBJ2-1 and V is TRBV27; D perhaps matches TRBD2 (7 bases). Trimming pared 5 bases from V and 7 bases from J, leaving 15 bases between. This CDR3 comprises 14 residues. CDR1 is MNHEY and CDR2 is SMNVEV in the germline V gene (reference sequence).

V usage is TRBV7-8 and J usage is TRBJ1-5; D is unresolved. Trimming took 1 base from V and 7 from J, leaving 14 bases between them. The CDR3 loop spans 15 amino acids. Germline loops: CDR1 SGHVS, CDR2 FQNEAQ. The CDR3 here is CASSLGAGPWQPQHF. The CDR3 nucleotides are TGTGCCAGCAGCTTAGGGGCGGGCCCATGGCAGCCCCAGCATTTT.

V gene TRBV7-3 combines with J gene TRBJ2-1; 11 bases match TRBD2. The CDR3 spans 17 residues. The germline V gene has CDR1 SGHTA and CDR2 FQGTGA. V dropped 2 bases and J dropped 15; count of bases not matched to a gene: 18. DNA of the CDR3: TGTGCCAGCAGCTTACGATCGGGATCTAGCGGGGGGCCAGGTCTGTTCTTC. Encoded protein: CASSLRSGSSGGPGLFF.

V and J are TRBV6-6 and TRBJ2-2; D may be TRBD2 (7 bases). V dropped 10 bases and J dropped 6 bases, with 21 bases sitting between them. The CDR3 is 15 amino acids. Germline CDR1 reads MNHNY; CDR2 reads SVGAGI (reference sequence). CDR3 residues: CAIRGGGGLAGELFF. For the CDR3, the DNA is TGTGCCATCAGGGGCGGGGGAGGTTTGGCCGGGGAGCTGTTTTTT.

V gene TRBV30 combines with J gene TRBJ2-2; 8 nucleotides agree with TRBD1. V shed 1 base, J shed 4 bases, and the junction held 5 bases outside the gene matches. CDR3 size: 15 residues. CDR1 GTSNPN and CDR2 SVGIG come from the germline V gene (reference sequence). The CDR3 sequence is CAWSGGQARTGELFF. As DNA, the CDR3 is TGTGCCTGGAGTGGGGGACAGGCTCGCACCGGGGAGCTGTTTTTT.

Only one count was recorded for this clone. The CDR3 nucleotides are TGTGCCAGCAGTCCGGACGGGGTGAGTCCGCAGTATTTT. Translated, it gives CASSPDGVSPQYF. The chain joins TRBV6-5 to TRBJ2-3; the D gene is possibly TRBD2 (5 bases). V was cut by 5 bases and J by 10 bases, with 16 bases left in between. The germline CDR1 and CDR2 sequences are MNHEY and SVGAGI. The CDR3 extends over 13 amino acids.